This T cell receptor (beta chain) is from a study of control samples from healthy donors and cancer patients (dated by TCRdb to 2020 to 2022). Library creation used the immunoSEQ multiplex PCR assay. TCRdb took over this immuneACCESS table, retaining in-frame rearrangements with V and J assigned. Such tables are incomplete; in checked studies, under half of the missing clones stem from an unresolved V gene, and the remainder is unexplained. Here the sample has almost 90,000 clones; more than 75% occur a single time. The ten largest make up approximately 2% of the sample. The CDR3 measures 15 amino acids from cysteine to phenylalanine. Of all the DNA, just the CDR3 is kept, 45 bases in frame from base 1. V has 9 bases trimmed and J has 4 bases trimmed; junction bases matching no gene number 11. According to the germline V gene (reference sequence), CDR1 reads LNHDA and CDR2 reads SQIVND. A word on this clone: Its antigen has not been determined. Base quality data are lacking; no much larger clone is found one base away.

The material sequenced was blood. The rearranged chain carries TRBV19 and TRBJ1-5; 8 of the junction bases match TRBD1. The sequence came from a woman between 35 and 50 years old in good health. The DNA sequence reads TGTGCCAGCCGAGAAACAGGGGGATGGAATCAGCCCCAGCATTTT. The translation is CASRETGGWNQPQHF.